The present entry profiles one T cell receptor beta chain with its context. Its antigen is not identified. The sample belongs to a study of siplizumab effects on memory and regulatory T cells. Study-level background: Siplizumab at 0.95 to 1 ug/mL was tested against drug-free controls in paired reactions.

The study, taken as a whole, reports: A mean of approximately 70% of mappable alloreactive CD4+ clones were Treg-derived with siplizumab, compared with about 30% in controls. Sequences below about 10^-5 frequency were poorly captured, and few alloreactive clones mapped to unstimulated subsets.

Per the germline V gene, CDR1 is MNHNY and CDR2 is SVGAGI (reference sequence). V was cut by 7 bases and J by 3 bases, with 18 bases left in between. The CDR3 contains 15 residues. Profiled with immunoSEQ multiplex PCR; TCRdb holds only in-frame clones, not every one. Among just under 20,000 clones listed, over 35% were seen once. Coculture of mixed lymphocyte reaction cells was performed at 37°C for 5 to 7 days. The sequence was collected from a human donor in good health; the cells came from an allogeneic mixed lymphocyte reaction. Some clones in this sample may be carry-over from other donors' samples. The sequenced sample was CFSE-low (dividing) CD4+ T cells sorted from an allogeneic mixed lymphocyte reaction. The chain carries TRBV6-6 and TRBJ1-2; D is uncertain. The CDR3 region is CASTTTSSGYYGYTF. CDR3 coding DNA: TGTGCCAGCACCACCACCTCTTCAGGCTACTATGGCTACACCTTC.